These 11 T cell receptor beta chains originate from one sample sequenced in a study of monozygotic twins with inflammatory bowel disease. TCRdb reprocessed the 5' RACE reads, keeping one entry per CDR3 protein, no DNA. This sample lists approximately 200,000 distinct CDR3 sequences; its ten largest clones have roughly 7.1%. The material sequenced was blood. These receptors were taken from a human donor with ulcerative colitis or Crohn's disease, or a healthy co-twin of an affected twin (not recorded which).

The chain uses TRBV28 and TRBJ1-3. The CDR3 totals 16 residues. Germline CDR1 MDHEN, CDR2 SYDVKM. The CDR3 region is CASSSPGLGSGNTIYF.

The chain has TRBV6-2 or TRBV6-3 and TRBJ1-1. CDR3 length equals 15 residues. The germline gives CDR1 MNHEY, CDR2 SVGEGT. Here the CDR3 reads CASSYNDWGNTEAFF.

This chain links TRBV4-3 with TRBJ1-3; lacking DNA, the TRBD1 call made by TCRdb goes unchecked. Germline CDR1 LGHNA, CDR2 YSLEER. This CDR3 is 18 amino acids long. Here the CDR3 reads CASSQWSGGGPPGNTIYF.

The chain combines TRBV14 with TRBJ2-1; without DNA, the TCRdb call of TRBD2 cannot be checked. CDR1 and CDR2 from the germline V gene are SGHDN and FVKESK. This CDR3 is 16 amino acids long. The chain's CDR3 is CASSQGLAATYNEQFF.

The genes are TRBV11-2 and TRBJ2-2; the D call of TRBD1 rests on TCRdb alone, since no DNA is present to check it. The CDR3 runs 15 residues. CDR1 is SGHAT, CDR2 FQNNGV, per germline. CDR3 in amino acids: CASSITGGASGELFF. The variable domain in full, with the rest retrieved from reference TRBV11-2 and TRBJ2-2, is EAGVAQSPRYKIIEKRQSVAFWCNPISGHATLYWYQQILGQGPKLLIQFQNNGVVDDSQLPKDRFSAERLKGVDSTLKIQPAKLEDSAVYLCASSITGGASGELFFGEGSRLTVL.

The chain recombines TRBV24-1 with TRBJ2-7; the D call from TCRdb, TRBD1, cannot be confirmed without DNA. Germline V CDR1 and CDR2: KGHDR, SFDVKD. The CDR3 has 13 amino acids. CDR3 region: CATSNGQGYEQYF.

The V and J genes are TRBV20-1 and TRBJ1-5. Germline lookup yields CDR1 DFQATT and CDR2 SNEGSKA (reference sequence). CDR3 length equals 13 residues. CDR3 protein: CSASMGREQPQHF.

The CDR3 loop reads CASRVSQLNTEAFF. The V call is TRBV12-3 or TRBV12-4, the J call TRBJ1-1. CDR3 length: 14 amino acids.

The gene calls are TRBV4-1 and TRBJ2-7; the TRBD2 assignment by TCRdb is unverifiable without DNA. Germline CDR1 MGHRA, CDR2 YSYEKL. The CDR3 extends over 15 amino acids. The CDR3 reads CASSQGLVGFYEQYF.

V gene TRBV5-1 combines with J gene TRBJ2-5; TCRdb outputs TRBD2, but without DNA this stays unchecked. This CDR3 region has 17 residues. CDR1 and CDR2 from the germline V gene are SGHRS and YFSETQ. CDR3 region: CASTIAQTGASKETQYF.

The chain joins TRBV20-1 to TRBJ2-7; TCRdb returns TRBD2, unconfirmable since there is no DNA. This CDR3 contains 13 residues. Per germline, CDR1 DFQATT and CDR2 SNEGSKA (reference sequence). The CDR3 region is CSAREAHSYEQYF.